This entry features one T cell receptor beta chain sequence. This sample stems from a study of blood T cell repertoires in COVID-19. Libraries were prepared by immunoSEQ multiplex PCR; TCRdb keeps only in-frame clonotypes and omits some of them. The table includes about 150,000 clones, 80% to 90% detected once. Germline V gives CDR1 LGHNA, CDR2 YNFKEQ. Trimming stripped 0 bases from V and 5 bases from J, with 11 bases between. The CDR3 spans 15 residues. This receptor was taken from a woman aged 70-85 years with acute or convalescent COVID-19. The gene calls are TRBV4-2 and TRBJ2-4; possibly TRBD1 for D (6 bases). Input material: peripheral blood. The CDR3 spells CASSQDRGKENIQYF. Written as DNA, the CDR3 is TGTGCCAGCAGCCAAGATAGGGGGAAGGAAAACATTCAGTACTTC.